This entry lists 24 T cell receptor beta chains sequenced from one sample in a study of cytomegalovirus exposure and HLA in healthy donors. The PCR contained 60 Vbeta and 13 Jbeta primers. Some clones are missing from TCRdb's copy, which holds only in-frame ones; the method was immunoSEQ multiplex PCR. The sample contains some 120,000 clones, more than 60% of which appear only once. The specimen was PBMCs. The source of these receptors is a man younger than 40 in good health and CMV-seronegative.

On this clone: At one of its ends the junction is not consistent with the germline gene, which may arise from a read error. The chain joins TRBV10-3 to TRBJ2-6, with 8 bases lining up with TRBD1. In germline, CDR1 is ENHRY, CDR2 SYGVKD. This CDR3 contains 16 residues. The CDR3 DNA reads as TGTGCCATCAGTGAACCAGGGGGCACTGGGGCCAACGTCTTGACTTTC. Translated, it gives CAISEPGGTGANVLTF.

The chain combines TRBV5-4 with TRBJ2-5, with a tentative D call TRBD2 (7 bases). With the DNA end fitting TRBJ2-7 better, the J assignment may be wrong. This CDR3 is built from 14 residues. In germline, CDR1 is SGHNT, CDR2 YYREEE (reference sequence). CDR3 nucleotides: TGTGCCAGCAGCTTAGAGGGGGGGGCCTACGAGCAGTACTTC. Its protein product is CASSLEGGAYEQYF.

The chain combines TRBV16 with TRBJ1-2, with unresolved D. V lost 4 bases and J 1 base, leaving 7 bases between the germline ends. CDR1 and CDR2 (germline): KGHSY, FQNENV. The CDR3 contains 13 residues. CDR3 amino acids: CASSRTVNYGYTF. The DNA of the CDR3 is TGTGCCAGCAGCCGTACAGTTAACTATGGCTACACCTTC.

The V gene is TRBV5-1, the J gene TRBJ2-1, with 8 bases matching TRBD1. CDR1 is SGHRS and CDR2 is YFSETQ in the germline V gene. J was trimmed by 7 bases and V by 1 base; bases with no gene match: 13. This CDR3 contains 17 residues. In DNA, the CDR3 is TGCGCCAGCAGCTTGCCTGACCGACAGGGGTTTATGAATGAGCAGTTCTTC. Its protein is CASSLPDRQGFMNEQFF.

This chain links TRBV5-8 with TRBJ1-6; D is ambiguous. The CDR3 consists of 13 residues. V was cut by 0 bases and J by 17 bases, with 15 bases left in between. Germline V lookup: CDR1 SGHTS, CDR2 YDEGEE. The CDR3 region has the DNA TGTGCCAGCAGCTTGGATTTAAGCAGGAACTTCCACTTT. As protein: CASSLDLSRNFHF. The full variable domain, rest sourced from reference TRBV5-8 and TRBJ1-6, is EAGVTQSPTHLIKTRGQQATLRCSPISGHTSVYWYQQALGLGLQFLLWYDEGEERNRGNFPPRFSGRQFPNYSSELNVNALELEDSALYLCASSLDLSRNFHFGNGTRLTVT.

This clone was counted only a few times. The genes are TRBV9 and TRBJ2-2; unclear D gene. V gave up 0 bases and J gave up 7 bases, with 4 bases separating them. Germline lookup yields CDR1 SGDLS and CDR2 YYNGEE. There are 12 residues in the CDR3. CDR3 DNA: TGTGCCAGCAGCGTAGCTTTCGGGGAGCTGTTTTTT. As protein: CASSVAFGELFF. Full variable domain (rest looked up from reference TRBV9 and TRBJ2-2): DSGVTQTPKHLITATGQRVTLRCSPRSGDLSVYWYQQSLDQGLQFLIQYYNGEERAKGNILERFSAQQFPDLHSELNLSSLELGDSALYFCASSVAFGELFFGEGSRLTVL.

Points on this clone: One end of the junction is discordant with germline, which a read error may explain. V and J are TRBV7-9 and TRBJ1-1; D ambiguous. The CDR3 runs 16 residues. Per the germline V gene, CDR1 is SEHNR and CDR2 is FQNEAQ (reference sequence). The CDR3 region has the DNA TGTTCCAGCAGCTTAGCCCTTTCAGGAGGGAACACTGAAGCTTTCTTT. Its protein product is CSSSLALSGGNTEAFF.

The chain joins TRBV30 to TRBJ1-5; 7 nucleotides agree with TRBD1. Germline values: CDR1 GTSNPN, CDR2 SVGIG (reference sequence). V lost 5 bases and J lost 5; bases outside the gene matches: 21. The length of the CDR3 is 18 residues. CDR3 sequence reads: CAWGLHTTPRQGHQPQHF. The CDR3 DNA is TGTGCCTGGGGTCTTCATACCACTCCTAGACAGGGCCATCAGCCCCAGCATTTT.

The chain carries TRBV4-2 and TRBJ2-3; D remains ambiguous. In germline, CDR1 is LGHNA, CDR2 YNFKEQ. The CDR3 sequence is 13 residues long. Trimming stripped 1 base from V and 7 bases from J, with 9 bases between. The CDR3 DNA follows: TGTGCCAGCAGCCAAGTCGGTAGCTATACGCAGTATTTT. Translating gives CASSQVGSYTQYF.

The V and J genes are TRBV6-1 and TRBJ2-7; 7 bases align to TRBD1. V trimming: 4 bases; J trimming: 2 bases; junction bases outside the gene matches: 11. Germline CDR1 is MNHNS and CDR2 is SASEGT. CDR3 length: 16 amino acids. CDR3 DNA sequence: TGTGCCAGCAGTGGCCCGCTTAAGGGGGCAGCCTACGAGCAGTACTTC. It specifies CASSGPLKGAAYEQYF.

V usage is TRBV4-3 and J usage is TRBJ1-5; D is unclear. V lost 0 bases to trimming and J lost 4 bases, with 13 bases between them. The CDR3 is 16 residues long. Germline V lookup: CDR1 LGHNA, CDR2 YSLEER. CDR3 protein: CASSQDLRQPNQPQHF. CDR3 in DNA: TGCGCCAGCAGCCAAGATTTGAGGCAGCCTAATCAGCCCCAGCATTTT.

This clone has a handful of counts. The chain has TRBV5-6 and TRBJ2-3, with D possibly being TRBD1 (6 bases). Germline CDR1 and CDR2: SGHDT and YYEEEE. This CDR3 has 14 amino acids. Trimming pared 10 bases from V and 2 bases from J, leaving 17 bases between. CDR3 DNA sequence: TGTGCCTGGGCGACAGGTGCGAACACAGATACGCAGTATTTT. This sequence encodes CAWATGANTDTQYF.

The chain is built from TRBV9 and TRBJ2-2; 8 nucleotides agree with TRBD1. The CDR3 consists of 14 residues. Germline loops: CDR1 SGDLS, CDR2 YYNGEE. With 3 bases clipped from V and 4 bases from J, the junction kept 2 bases outside the gene matches. CDR3 region: CASSATGGTGELFF. The CDR3 DNA follows: TGTGCCAGCAGCGCCACAGGGGGCACCGGGGAGCTGTTTTTT.

This clone is a singleton in its sample. V usage is TRBV19 and J usage is TRBJ2-2; D uncertain. Germline loops: CDR1 LNHDA, CDR2 SQIVND (reference sequence). The germline V and J ends were trimmed by 10 bases and 2 bases, with 11 bases remaining between them. The CDR3 totals 13 residues. CDR3 amino acids: CATADTNTGELFF. In DNA form, the CDR3 reads TGTGCCACCGCAGACACCAACACCGGGGAGCTGTTTTTT.

The chain couples TRBV28 to TRBJ1-3; perhaps TRBD1 as D (5 bases). Trimming removed 5 bases at V and 3 bases at J, with 17 bases between. The CDR3 extends over 16 amino acids. The germline V gene encodes CDR1 MDHEN and CDR2 SYDVKM. The DNA for the CDR3 is TGTGCCAGCAGTCCTAGGGAGGGGAGAGGTGGAAACACCATATATTTT. This encodes CASSPREGRGGNTIYF.

In its sample, this clone was seen a few times. The chain joins TRBV28 to TRBJ1-2; tentatively, D is TRBD1 (6 bases). The CDR3 extends over 13 amino acids. The germline V gene encodes CDR1 MDHEN and CDR2 SYDVKM. Trimming took 1 base from V and 6 from J, leaving 9 bases between them. In nucleotides, the CDR3 is TGTGCCAGCAGTTTATCAAGGACAGATGGCTACACCTTC. Residues: CASSLSRTDGYTF.

DNA of the CDR3: TGTGCCAGCAGCCAACGACCGTTGCAGGACTCTGGGGCCAACGTCCTGACTTTC. This gives the protein CASSQRPLQDSGANVLTF. This chain joins TRBV4-2 and TRBJ2-6; D is undetermined. Deletions cut 2 bases from V and 0 bases from J, with 14 bases between. Per germline, CDR1 LGHNA and CDR2 YNFKEQ. This CDR3 contains 18 residues.

Worth noting for this clone: The same CDR3 also results from other DNA sequences found in this sample. V is TRBV5-6 and J is TRBJ2-5; possible D gene TRBD1, 6 bases. Germline V gene data show CDR1 as SGHDT and CDR2 as YYEEEE. CDR3 size: 14 residues. The germline V and J ends were trimmed by 1 base and 4 bases, with 11 bases remaining between them. CDR3: CASSLKQGRETQYF. The DNA of the CDR3 is TGTGCCAGCAGCTTGAAACAGGGTCGAGAGACCCAGTACTTC.

The CDR3 loop is CASSPRPAGEAETQYF. CDR3 coding DNA: TGTGCCAGCAGCCCCAGGCCAGCGGGGGAAGCGGAGACCCAGTACTTC. V usage is TRBV13 and J usage is TRBJ2-5; 8 bases fit TRBD2. Trimming cost V 5 bases and J 5 bases; bases outside gene matches: 13. The CDR3 is 16 residues long. The V gene's germline CDR1 is PRHDT and CDR2 FYEKMQ (reference sequence).

The V and J genes are TRBV4-1 and TRBJ1-2; D remains unclear. The CDR3 has 15 residues. V was trimmed by 0 bases and J by 4 bases, leaving 12 bases between them. Germline lookup yields CDR1 MGHRA and CDR2 YSYEKL. The CDR3 region has the DNA TGCGCCAGCAGCCAAGACTTACAGTTCTTCTATGGCTACACCTTC. Translated: CASSQDLQFFYGYTF.

CDR3 sequence reads: CASSEWTESYNEQFF. In nucleotides, the CDR3 is TGTGCCAGCAGTGAATGGACAGAATCCTACAATGAGCAGTTCTTC. The chain uses TRBV6-1 and TRBJ2-1; D perhaps matches TRBD1 (6 bases). The CDR3 has 15 amino acids. V was shortened by 2 bases and J by 1 base, with 9 bases between the two germline ends. The germline CDR1 and CDR2 sequences are MNHNS and SASEGT.

The rearrangement joins TRBV29-1 to TRBJ2-1, with 9 bases lining up with TRBD2. The germline V gene has CDR1 SQVTM and CDR2 ANQGSEA. The CDR3 length is 16 residues. V was pared by 3 bases and J by 0 bases, with 6 bases of the junction left unmatched. The CDR3 DNA follows: TGCAGCGTTGATGCGGGACTAGCACGCTCCTACAATGAGCAGTTCTTC. Its protein product is CSVDAGLARSYNEQFF.

The V call is TRBV28, the J call TRBJ1-2; TRBD1 might be the D (5 bases). CDR1 and CDR2 (germline): MDHEN, SYDVKM. The CDR3 covers 14 residues. The V gene lost 7 bases and the J gene lost 5 bases, with 17 bases spanning the gap. In nucleotides, the CDR3 is TGTGCCAGCACCCCCGGGGGGGGAGGATATGGCTACACCTTC. It yields the protein CASTPGGGGYGYTF.

The V call is TRBV9, the J call TRBJ1-2; 11 positions match TRBD1. Germline CDR1 SGDLS, CDR2 YYNGEE. The V and J ends lost 0 bases and 7 bases, in that order; junction bases with no gene match: 2. The CDR3 runs to 14 residues. The DNA for the CDR3 is TGTGCCAGCAGCGTAGGGACAGGGGGCTTTGGCTACACCTTC. It specifies CASSVGTGGFGYTF.